The source of this T cell receptor beta chain is a study of blood T cell repertoires in COVID-19. The wider study: The United States, Italy and Spain were the sources of the acute and convalescent COVID-19 samples.

TCRdb's copy holds only in-frame clones and misses some; the assay was immunoSEQ multiplex PCR. Of approximately 300,000 clones in the sample, 90% were seen once. This CDR3 region has 12 residues. Deletions cut 7 bases from V and 4 bases from J, with 14 bases between. Germline loops: CDR1 GTSNPN, CDR2 SVGIG (reference sequence). The sequence was collected from a woman between 35 and 50 years old with COVID-19, enrolled during active disease. The V gene is TRBV30, the J gene TRBJ2-7, with D unclear. Sequencing was carried out using peripheral blood. DNA of the CDR3: TGTGCCTCTTCAGGTTTAGTGTACGAGCAGTACTTC. This translates into CASSGLVYEQYF.